This entry lists 28 T cell receptor beta chains sequenced from one sample in a study of T cell changes during pregnancy in multiple sclerosis. Some clones are missing from TCRdb's copy, which holds only in-frame ones; the method was immunoSEQ multiplex PCR. This sample has about 20,000 clones, with approximately 87% found just once. This sample comprised CD8+ T cells from peripheral blood mononuclear cells, obtained in the third trimester of pregnancy. Source of these receptors: a female donor in good health, enrolled as a control in a pregnancy study.

The chain uses TRBV28 and TRBJ2-1; 14 nucleotides match TRBD2. Unmatched junction bases numbered 7, after V lost 5 bases and J lost 4 bases. This CDR3 is 17 amino acids long. CDR1 is MDHEN and CDR2 is SYDVKM in the germline V gene. This CDR3 is CASSRRLAGGQYNEQFF. The DNA for the CDR3 is TGTGCCAGCAGTCGTCGACTAGCGGGGGGGCAGTACAATGAGCAGTTCTTC.

This rearrangement joins TRBV19 to TRBJ2-6, with D possibly being TRBD1 (6 bases). The V end lost 5 bases, the J end lost 1 base, and 15 bases lay between the germline ends. This CDR3 is built from 17 residues. CDR1 and CDR2 from the germline V gene are LNHDA and SQIVND (reference sequence). CDR3 loop: CASSLRDTDSGANVLTF. The CDR3 coding sequence is TGTGCCAGTAGTTTACGGGACACCGATTCTGGGGCCAACGTCCTGACTTTC.

The chain combines TRBV4-1 with TRBJ2-7, with TRBD2 matching 9 bases. The CDR3 consists of 16 residues. Germline CDR1 is MGHRA and CDR2 is YSYEKL. J lost 1 base, V lost 1 base, and 5 bases had no gene match. This chain's CDR3 is CASSQVASGGSYEQYF. The DNA for the CDR3 is TGCGCCAGCAGCCAAGTTGCGAGCGGGGGGTCCTACGAGCAGTACTTC.

The gene calls are TRBV2 and TRBJ1-4; TRBD1 agrees at 10 bases. J lost 8 bases, V lost 2 bases, and 5 bases had no gene match. The V gene's germline CDR1 is SNHLY and CDR2 FYNNEI. The CDR3 runs to 15 residues. CDR3 sequence reads: CASSELGQGSEKLFF. The DNA of the CDR3 is TGTGCCAGCAGTGAATTGGGACAGGGGTCCGAAAAACTGTTTTTT.

This chain links TRBV2 with TRBJ1-2; tentative D call: TRBD1 (5 bases). The CDR3 runs to 14 residues. Trimming shortened V by 1 base and J by 6 bases, and 12 bases separated the two germline ends. CDR1 is SNHLY, CDR2 FYNNEI, per germline. The CDR3 DNA sequence: TGTGCCAGCAGTGAAGGCAGGGAAAGGGATGGCTACACCTTC. It codes for CASSEGRERDGYTF. Filled out from reference TRBV2 and TRBJ1-2, the complete variable domain reads EPEVTQTPSHQVTQMGQEVILRCVPISNHLYFYWYRQILGQKVEFLVSFYNNEISEKSEIFDDQFSVERPDGSNFTLKIRSTKLEDSAMYFCASSEGRERDGYTFGSGTRLTVV.

V and J are TRBV4-1 and TRBJ1-1; unclear D gene. The V end was cut by 1 base, the J end by 1 base, with 10 bases between. There are 15 residues in the CDR3. In germline, CDR1 is MGHRA, CDR2 YSYEKL. CDR3 sequence (DNA): TGCGCCAGCAGCCAAGCAGCGGCCGAGAACACTGAAGCTTTCTTT. As protein: CASSQAAAENTEAFF.

The J gene is TRBJ1-2, the V gene TRBV29-1; D may be TRBD1 (6 bases). From germline, CDR1 is SQVTM and CDR2 ANQGSEA. V lost 7 bases and J 5 bases, leaving 20 bases between the germline ends. The CDR3 has 14 amino acids. The CDR3 bases are TGCAGCGGCATTTCAGGGGAAGGAGTGTATGGCTACACCTTC. Translation gives CSGISGEGVYGYTF.

The chain uses TRBV7-2 and TRBJ1-1, with D hard to call. Germline V CDR1 and CDR2: SGHTA, FQGNSA. With 6 bases removed from V and 6 bases from J, the gap between germline ends came to 5 bases. The CDR3 runs to 10 residues. CDR3 sequence (DNA): TGTGCCAGCAGGGGAGCTGAAGCTTTCTTT. It translates to CASRGAEAFF.

The V and J genes are TRBV27 and TRBJ1-1, with 7 bases that match TRBD1. In germline, CDR1 is MNHEY, CDR2 SMNVEV (reference sequence). With V trimmed by 3 bases and J by 6 bases, 4 bases remained unmatched. The CDR3 is made up of 13 amino acids. The CDR3 reads CASSLPGGSEAFF. In DNA, the CDR3 is TGTGCCAGCAGTTTGCCAGGGGGGTCTGAAGCTTTCTTT.

The rearrangement links TRBV7-9 to TRBJ1-2; a weak D match, TRBD1 (5 bases). The CDR3 length is 13 residues. V was clipped by 5 bases and J by 4 bases, with 11 bases between them. From germline, CDR1 is SEHNR and CDR2 FQNEAQ (reference sequence). The CDR3 nucleotides read TGTGCCAGCAGCCCGGAGGGACTCTATGGCTACACCTTC. This codes for CASSPEGLYGYTF.

The chain links TRBV28 to TRBJ1-2; weak D call: TRBD1 (6 bases). V dropped 2 bases and J dropped 2 bases, with 6 bases sitting between them. This CDR3 is built from 13 residues. Germline V CDR1 and CDR2: MDHEN, SYDVKM. The CDR3 coding sequence is TGTGCCAGCAGTTTAAGGGGGAACTATGGCTACACCTTC. Amino acid sequence: CASSLRGNYGYTF.

A single count supports this clone. V and J are TRBV7-2 and TRBJ1-1; D might be TRBD1 (6 bases). V was trimmed by 3 bases and J by 1 base, leaving 6 bases between them. Germline assignment: CDR1 SGHTA and CDR2 FQGNSA. CDR3 length: 13 amino acids. The chain's CDR3 is CASSLDRNTEAFF. The DNA for the CDR3 is TGTGCCAGCAGCTTGGACAGGAACACTGAAGCTTTCTTT.

The DNA of the CDR3 is TGCGCCAGCAGCCAAGATCTGGACACCCCCTGGGCTTTCTTT. Its translation is CASSQDLDTPWAFF. The V gene is TRBV4-1, the J gene TRBJ1-1; possible D gene TRBD1, 5 bases. The germline V gene has CDR1 MGHRA and CDR2 YSYEKL. The CDR3 extends over 14 amino acids. Trimming removed 0 bases from V and 11 bases from J, with 16 bases in between.

This sequence joins TRBV7-9 and TRBJ1-2; TRBD1 matches at 7 bases. The V gene's germline CDR1 is SEHNR and CDR2 FQNEAQ (reference sequence). There are 15 residues in the CDR3. Trimming removed 1 base from V and 4 bases from J; junction bases left unmatched: 6. This CDR3 is CASSLGPRDSYGYTF. CDR3 DNA sequence: TGTGCCAGCAGCTTAGGACCCCGGGACAGCTATGGCTACACCTTC.

This clone was recorded only once. The rearrangement joins TRBV28 to TRBJ1-6, with unresolved D. V lost 5 bases to trimming and J lost 8 bases, with 16 bases between them. The CDR3 contains 15 residues. Germline CDR1 reads MDHEN; CDR2 reads SYDVKM. The CDR3 reads CASSTRRGPYSPLHF. Written as DNA, the CDR3 is TGTGCCAGCAGTACCCGAAGAGGCCCTTATTCACCCCTCCACTTT.

The chain uses TRBV19 and TRBJ1-1; D is unclear. CDR3 length: 13 residues. Per the germline V gene, CDR1 is LNHDA and CDR2 is SQIVND (reference sequence). V was clipped by 2 bases and J by 7 bases, with 11 bases between them. CDR3 nucleotides: TGTGCCAGTAGTATATTCGTGCAGAATGAAGCTTTCTTT. Translation gives CASSIFVQNEAFF.

The V and J genes are TRBV28 and TRBJ1-4; D possibly corresponds to TRBD1 (5 bases). The CDR3 length is 14 residues. V was cut by 3 bases and J by 8 bases, with 13 bases left in between. CDR1 is MDHEN, CDR2 SYDVKM, per germline. CDR3 sequence: CASSFDRGEEKLFF. The DNA of the CDR3 is TGTGCCAGCAGTTTCGATAGGGGCGAGGAAAAACTGTTTTTT.

DNA of the CDR3: TGTGCCAGCAGTTTTGGGGGGAATGAGCAGTTCTTC. Translated: CASSFGGNEQFF. The chain recombines TRBV27 with TRBJ2-1, with a weak D call TRBD2 (6 bases). Trimming left V 3 bases short and J 7 bases short, with 7 bases between. CDR1 MNHEY and CDR2 SMNVEV come from the germline V gene (reference sequence). This CDR3 has 12 residues.

A single count supports this clone. The DNA for the CDR3 is TGTGCCACCAGGGGGAGATATAATTCACCCCTCCACTTT. Its protein is CATRGRYNSPLHF. The rearrangement uses TRBV28 and TRBJ1-6; 7 positions agree with TRBD1. The germline gives CDR1 MDHEN, CDR2 SYDVKM. The CDR3 consists of 13 residues. V trimming: 10 bases; J trimming: 4 bases; junction bases outside the gene matches: 4. The full variable domain, rest sourced from reference TRBV28 and TRBJ1-6, is DVKVTQSSRYLVKRTGEKVFLECVQDMDHENMFWYRQDPGLGLRLIYFSYDVKMKEKGDIPEGYSVSREKKERFSLILESASTNQTSMYLCATRGRYNSPLHFGNGTRLTVT.

The chain combines TRBV19 with TRBJ2-1; 9 nucleotides line up with TRBD2. The trim removed 5 bases at V and 0 bases at J, leaving 2 bases unmatched. The CDR3 consists of 15 residues. Per germline, CDR1 LNHDA and CDR2 SQIVND (reference sequence). This CDR3 reads CASSPSGDSYNEQFF. Here the CDR3 DNA reads TGTGCCAGTAGTCCTAGCGGGGACTCCTACAATGAGCAGTTCTTC.

The V gene is TRBV12-5, the J gene TRBJ1-1, with D uncertain. Trimming took 1 base from V and 1 from J, leaving 4 bases between them. The germline gives CDR1 LGHNT, CDR2 FRNRAP. The CDR3 spans 13 residues. CDR3 protein: CASGLGGNTEAFF. DNA of the CDR3: TGTGCTAGTGGTTTGGGCGGGAACACTGAAGCTTTCTTT.

This clone was found once. The rearrangement joins TRBV9 to TRBJ2-1, with 7 positions matching TRBD2. The germline CDR1 and CDR2 sequences are SGDLS and YYNGEE. The CDR3 spans 13 residues. With V trimmed by 3 bases and J by 6 bases, 3 bases remained unmatched. CDR3 protein: CASSGPSGNEQFF. The DNA for the CDR3 is TGTGCCAGCAGCGGTCCTAGCGGCAATGAGCAGTTCTTC.

The V gene is TRBV28, the J gene TRBJ2-1; D is perhaps TRBD1 (7 bases). Between the trimmed V and J ends, which lost 5 bases and 6 bases, there was a span of 20 bases. This CDR3 has 16 residues. Germline-derived CDR1 and CDR2 are MDHEN and SYDVKM. CDR3 bases: TGTGCCAGCAGTCCCTTTGGAGGGGGCAATACCAATGAGCAGTTCTTC. This translates into CASSPFGGGNTNEQFF.

The count of this clone is one. The chain combines TRBV27 with TRBJ2-3; possibly TRBD1 for D (5 bases). V was cut by 9 bases and J by 0 bases, with 19 bases left in between. CDR1 is MNHEY, CDR2 SMNVEV, per germline (reference sequence). The CDR3 runs to 16 residues. CDR3 bases: TGTGCCAGTACGTTTATTTCAGGGTCTAGCACAGATACGCAGTATTTT. The encoded protein is CASTFISGSSTDTQYF.

Remarks on this clone: The same CDR3 is also encoded by other DNA sequences in this sample. The chain links TRBV4-3 to TRBJ2-7; a possible D gene is TRBD2 (7 bases). In germline, CDR1 is LGHNA, CDR2 YSLEER. V dropped 3 bases and J dropped 6 bases, with 15 bases sitting between them. There are 14 residues in the CDR3. CDR3 loop: CASSQLGGESEQYF. The CDR3 bases are TGCGCCAGCAGCCAGTTAGGGGGGGAGAGCGAGCAGTACTTC.

This clone is medium-sized by share. The chain has TRBV2 and TRBJ2-7; D call uncertain. The CDR3 extends over 13 amino acids. Trimming removed 7 bases from V and 0 bases from J, with 10 bases in between. Germline values: CDR1 SNHLY, CDR2 FYNNEI. The CDR3 DNA sequence: TGTGCCAGCAATCTTAAGAGCTCCTACGAGCAGTACTTC. The encoded protein is CASNLKSSYEQYF.

This clone is medium-sized (0.01 to 0.1%) by share. V usage is TRBV6-1 and J usage is TRBJ1-6; TRBD1 aligns across 7 bases. Germline-derived CDR1 and CDR2 are MNHNS and SASEGT. The CDR3 consists of 14 residues. The V and J ends lost 6 bases and 5 bases, in that order; junction bases with no gene match: 4. CDR3 sequence (DNA): TGTGCCAGCAGCGCCGGGACAGATAATTCACCCCTCCACTTT. Protein: CASSAGTDNSPLHF.

This clone was picked up one time. V is TRBV25-1 and J is TRBJ2-7; D remains unclear. The germline V gene has CDR1 MGHDK and CDR2 SYGVNS. The CDR3 contains 16 residues. CDR3 sequence (DNA): TGTGCAAGGCCAGTTGCGGCACCTAAAATAGTGTACGAGCAGTACTTC. Translating it yields CARPVAAPKIVYEQYF.